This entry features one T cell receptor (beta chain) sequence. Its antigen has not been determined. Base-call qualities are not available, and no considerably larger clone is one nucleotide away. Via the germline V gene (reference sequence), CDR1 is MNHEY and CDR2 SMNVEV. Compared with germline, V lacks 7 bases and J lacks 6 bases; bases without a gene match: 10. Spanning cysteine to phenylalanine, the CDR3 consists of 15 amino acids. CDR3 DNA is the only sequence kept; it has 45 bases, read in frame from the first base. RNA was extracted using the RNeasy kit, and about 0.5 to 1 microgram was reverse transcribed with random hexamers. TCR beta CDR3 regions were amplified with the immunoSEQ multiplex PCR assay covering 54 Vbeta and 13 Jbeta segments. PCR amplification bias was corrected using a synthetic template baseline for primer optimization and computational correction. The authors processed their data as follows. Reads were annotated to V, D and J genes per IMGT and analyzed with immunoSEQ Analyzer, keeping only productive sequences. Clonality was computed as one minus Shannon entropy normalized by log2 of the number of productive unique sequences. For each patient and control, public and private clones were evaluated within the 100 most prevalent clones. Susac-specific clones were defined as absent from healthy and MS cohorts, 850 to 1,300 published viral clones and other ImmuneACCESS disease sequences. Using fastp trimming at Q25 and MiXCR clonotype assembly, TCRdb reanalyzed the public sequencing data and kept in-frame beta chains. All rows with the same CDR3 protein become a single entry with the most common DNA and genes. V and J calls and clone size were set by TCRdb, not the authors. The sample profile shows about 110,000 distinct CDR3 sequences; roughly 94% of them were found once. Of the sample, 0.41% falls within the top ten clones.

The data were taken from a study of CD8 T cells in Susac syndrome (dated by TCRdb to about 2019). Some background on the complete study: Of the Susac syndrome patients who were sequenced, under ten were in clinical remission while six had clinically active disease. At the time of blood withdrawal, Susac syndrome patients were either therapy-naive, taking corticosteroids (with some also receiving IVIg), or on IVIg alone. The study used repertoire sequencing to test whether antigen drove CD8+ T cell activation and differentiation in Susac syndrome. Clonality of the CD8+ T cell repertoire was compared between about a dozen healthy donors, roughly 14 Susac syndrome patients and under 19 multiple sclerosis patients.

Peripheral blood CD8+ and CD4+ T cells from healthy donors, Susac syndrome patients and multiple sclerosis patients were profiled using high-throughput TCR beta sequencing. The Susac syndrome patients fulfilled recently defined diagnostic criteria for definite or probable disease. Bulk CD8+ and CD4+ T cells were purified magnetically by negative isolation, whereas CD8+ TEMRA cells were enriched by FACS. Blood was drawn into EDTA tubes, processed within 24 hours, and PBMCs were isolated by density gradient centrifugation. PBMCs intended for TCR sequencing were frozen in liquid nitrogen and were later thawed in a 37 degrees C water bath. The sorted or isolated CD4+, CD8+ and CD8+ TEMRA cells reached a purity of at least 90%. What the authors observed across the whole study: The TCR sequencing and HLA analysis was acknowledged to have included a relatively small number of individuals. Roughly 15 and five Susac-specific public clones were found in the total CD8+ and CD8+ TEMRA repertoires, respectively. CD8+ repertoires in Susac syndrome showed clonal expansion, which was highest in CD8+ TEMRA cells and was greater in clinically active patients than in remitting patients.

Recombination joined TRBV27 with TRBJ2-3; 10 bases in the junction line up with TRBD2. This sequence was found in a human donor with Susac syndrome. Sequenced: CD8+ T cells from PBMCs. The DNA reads TGTGCCAGCACCCACCTAGCGGGGGTTTTTGATACGCAGTATTTT. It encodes CASTHLAGVFDTQYF.